This T cell receptor beta chain was profiled in a study of identifying expanded T cells in peripheral blood. Germline V lookup: CDR1 SGHNT, CDR2 YENEEA. With 5 bases removed from V and 6 bases from J, the gap between germline ends came to 21 bases. The CDR3 consists of 16 residues. The data were produced by immunoSEQ multiplex PCR, yet TCRdb's version contains in-frame clones alone and is incomplete. The sample consists of roughly 63,000 clones, about 80% of them appearing once. The sequence came from a person aged 18 to 75 in good health. This chain uses TRBV11-3 with TRBJ2-3; the D call may be TRBD1 or TRBD2 (6 bases each). The sample comprised blood. DNA of the CDR3: TGTGCCAGCAGCCAAGGGGGACTCCAGGGTGCCGATACGCAGTATTTT. Amino acid sequence: CASSQGGLQGADTQYF.